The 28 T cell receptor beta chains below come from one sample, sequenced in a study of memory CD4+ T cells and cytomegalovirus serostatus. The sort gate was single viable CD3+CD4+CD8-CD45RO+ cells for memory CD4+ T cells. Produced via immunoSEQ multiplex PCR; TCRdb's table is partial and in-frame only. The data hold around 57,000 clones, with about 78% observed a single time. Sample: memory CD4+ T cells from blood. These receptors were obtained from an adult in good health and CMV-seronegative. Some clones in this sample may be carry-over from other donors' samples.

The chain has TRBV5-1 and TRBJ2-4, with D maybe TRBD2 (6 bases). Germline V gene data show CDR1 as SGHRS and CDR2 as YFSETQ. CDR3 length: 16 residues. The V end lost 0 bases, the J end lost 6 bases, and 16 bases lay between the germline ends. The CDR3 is CASSLAGPSGGNIQYF. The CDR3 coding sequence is TGCGCCAGCAGCTTGGCCGGGCCCTCCGGGGGAAACATTCAGTACTTC.

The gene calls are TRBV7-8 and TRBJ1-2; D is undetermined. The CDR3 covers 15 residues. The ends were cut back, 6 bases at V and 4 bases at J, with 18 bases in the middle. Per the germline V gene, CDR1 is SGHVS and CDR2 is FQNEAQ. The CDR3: CASSHRTVPTYGYTF. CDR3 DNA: TGTGCCAGCAGTCACCGGACGGTCCCCACCTATGGCTACACCTTC. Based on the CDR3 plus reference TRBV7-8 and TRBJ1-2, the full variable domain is GAGVSQSPRYKVAKRGQDVALRCDPISGHVSLFWYQQALGQGPEFLTYFQNEAQLDKSGLPSDRFFAERPEGSVSTLKIQRTQQEDSAVYLCASSHRTVPTYGYTFGSGTRLTVV.

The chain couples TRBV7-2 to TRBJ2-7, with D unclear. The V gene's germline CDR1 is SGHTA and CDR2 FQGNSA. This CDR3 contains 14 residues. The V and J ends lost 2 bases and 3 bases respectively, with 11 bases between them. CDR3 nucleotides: TGTGCCAGCAGCTTACAACGGTCCCACTACGAGCAGTACTTC. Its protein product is CASSLQRSHYEQYF.

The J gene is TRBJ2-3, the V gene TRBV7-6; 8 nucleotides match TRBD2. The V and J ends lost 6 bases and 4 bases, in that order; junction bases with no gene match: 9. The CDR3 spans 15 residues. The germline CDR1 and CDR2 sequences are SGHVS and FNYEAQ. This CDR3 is CASSFLAGFPDTQYF. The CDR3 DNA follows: TGTGCCAGCAGTTTTTTAGCGGGGTTTCCAGATACGCAGTATTTT.

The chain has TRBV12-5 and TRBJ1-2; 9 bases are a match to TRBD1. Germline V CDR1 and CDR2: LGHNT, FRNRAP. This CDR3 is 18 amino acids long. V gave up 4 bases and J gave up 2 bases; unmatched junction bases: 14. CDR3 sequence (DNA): TGTGCTAGTGGTTCCCACCACGGGACAGGGATACGAAACTATGGCTACACCTTC. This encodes CASGSHHGTGIRNYGYTF.

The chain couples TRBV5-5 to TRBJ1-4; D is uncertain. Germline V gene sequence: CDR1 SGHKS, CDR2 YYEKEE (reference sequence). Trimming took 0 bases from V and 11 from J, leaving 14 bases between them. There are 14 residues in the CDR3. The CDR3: CASSLEPFVDKLFF. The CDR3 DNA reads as TGTGCCAGCAGCTTGGAGCCCTTCGTTGATAAACTGTTTTTT.

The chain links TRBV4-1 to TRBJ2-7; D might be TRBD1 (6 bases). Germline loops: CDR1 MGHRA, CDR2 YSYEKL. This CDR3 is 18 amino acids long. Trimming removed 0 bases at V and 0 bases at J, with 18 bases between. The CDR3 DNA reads TGCGCCAGCAGCCAAGACAGGTCGACAGGTAGGAGCTCCTACGAGCAGTACTTC. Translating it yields CASSQDRSTGRSSYEQYF.

The CDR3 is CASSLPEQDNEQFF. For the CDR3, the DNA is TGTGCCAGCAGCTTGCCCGAACAAGACAATGAGCAGTTCTTC. The chain recombines TRBV7-9 with TRBJ2-1; D gene unclear. The V and J ends lost 3 bases and 5 bases respectively, with 11 bases between them. Germline V CDR1 and CDR2: SEHNR, FQNEAQ (reference sequence). This CDR3 is 14 amino acids long.

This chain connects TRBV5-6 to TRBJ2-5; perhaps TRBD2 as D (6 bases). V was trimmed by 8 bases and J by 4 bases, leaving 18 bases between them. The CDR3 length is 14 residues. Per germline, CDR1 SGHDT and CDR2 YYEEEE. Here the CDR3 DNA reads TGTGCCAGTACCCTTCGGGGAGGCGGAGAGACCCAGTACTTC. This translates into CASTLRGGGETQYF.

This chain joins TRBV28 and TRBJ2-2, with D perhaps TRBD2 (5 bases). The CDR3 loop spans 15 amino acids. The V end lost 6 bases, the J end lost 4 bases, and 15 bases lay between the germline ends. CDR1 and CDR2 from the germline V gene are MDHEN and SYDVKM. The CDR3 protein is CASSPASAGTGELFF. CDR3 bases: TGTGCCAGCAGCCCTGCCTCGGCGGGCACCGGGGAGCTGTTTTTT. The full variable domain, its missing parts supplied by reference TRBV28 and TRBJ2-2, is DVKVTQSSRYLVKRTGEKVFLECVQDMDHENMFWYRQDPGLGLRLIYFSYDVKMKEKGDIPEGYSVSREKKERFSLILESASTNQTSMYLCASSPASAGTGELFFGEGSRLTVL.

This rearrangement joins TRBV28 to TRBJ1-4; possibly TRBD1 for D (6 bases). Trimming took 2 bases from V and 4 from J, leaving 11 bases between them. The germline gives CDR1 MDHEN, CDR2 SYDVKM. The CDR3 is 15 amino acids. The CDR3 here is CASSLDDRLNEKLFF. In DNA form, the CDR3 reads TGTGCCAGCAGTTTAGACGACAGGCTTAATGAAAAACTGTTTTTT.

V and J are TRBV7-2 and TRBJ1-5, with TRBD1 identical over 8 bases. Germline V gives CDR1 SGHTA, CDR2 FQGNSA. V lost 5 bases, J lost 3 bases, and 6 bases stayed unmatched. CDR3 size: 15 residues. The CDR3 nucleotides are TGTGCCAGCAGCAGACAGGGGAGGGACAATCAGCCCCAGCATTTT. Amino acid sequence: CASSRQGRDNQPQHF. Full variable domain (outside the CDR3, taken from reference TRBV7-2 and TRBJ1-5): GAGVSQSPSNKVTEKGKDVELRCDPISGHTALYWYRQSLGQGLEFLIYFQGNSAPDKSGLPSDRFSAERTGGSVSTLTIQRTQQEDSAVYLCASSRQGRDNQPQHFGDGTRLSIL.

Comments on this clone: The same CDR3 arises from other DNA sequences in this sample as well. CDR3 sequence (DNA): TGTGCCAGCAGCCTGGGCCGCACAGATACGCAGTATTTT. This gives the protein CASSLGRTDTQYF. The chain carries TRBV7-2 and TRBJ2-3; D is uncertain. Germline V gene data show CDR1 as SGHTA and CDR2 as FQGNSA. Trimming took off 5 bases at V and 1 base at J, with 7 bases between the two ends. This CDR3 has 13 residues.

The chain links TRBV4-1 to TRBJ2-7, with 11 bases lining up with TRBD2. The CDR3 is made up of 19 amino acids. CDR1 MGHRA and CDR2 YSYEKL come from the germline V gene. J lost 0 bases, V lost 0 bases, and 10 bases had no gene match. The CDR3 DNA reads TGCGCCAGCAGCCAAGACGTAGCTAGCGGGAGGTTAAGCTCCTACGAGCAGTACTTC. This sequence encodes CASSQDVASGRLSSYEQYF.

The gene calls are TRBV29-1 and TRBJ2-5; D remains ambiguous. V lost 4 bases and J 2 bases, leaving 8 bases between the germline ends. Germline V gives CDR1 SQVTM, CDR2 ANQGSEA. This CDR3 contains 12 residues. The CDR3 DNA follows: TGCAGCGTTGGATGGTGGCAAGAGACCCAGTACTTC. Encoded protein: CSVGWWQETQYF.

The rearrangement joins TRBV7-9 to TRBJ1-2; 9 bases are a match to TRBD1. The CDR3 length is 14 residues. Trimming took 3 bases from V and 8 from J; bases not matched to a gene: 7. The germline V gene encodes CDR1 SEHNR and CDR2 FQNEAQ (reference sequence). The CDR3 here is CASSLDRGRVGYTF. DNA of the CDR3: TGTGCCAGCAGCTTGGACAGGGGACGGGTCGGCTACACCTTC. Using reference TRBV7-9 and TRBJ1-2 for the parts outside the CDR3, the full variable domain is DTGVSQNPRHKITKRGQNVTFRCDPISEHNRLYWYRQTLGQGPEFLTYFQNEAQLEKSRLLSDRFSAERPKGSFSTLEIQRTEQGDSAMYLCASSLDRGRVGYTFGSGTRLTVV.

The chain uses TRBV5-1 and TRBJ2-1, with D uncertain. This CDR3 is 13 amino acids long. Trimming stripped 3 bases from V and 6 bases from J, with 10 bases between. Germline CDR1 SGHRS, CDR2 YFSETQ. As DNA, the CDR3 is TGCGCCAGCAGCTCTGACAACATCAATGAGCAGTTCTTC. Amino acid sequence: CASSSDNINEQFF. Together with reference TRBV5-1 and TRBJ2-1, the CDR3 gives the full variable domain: KAGVTQTPRYLIKTRGQQVTLSCSPISGHRSVSWYQQTPGQGLQFLFEYFSETQRNKGNFPGRFSGRQFSNSRSEMNVSTLELGDSALYLCASSSDNINEQFFGPGTRLTVL.

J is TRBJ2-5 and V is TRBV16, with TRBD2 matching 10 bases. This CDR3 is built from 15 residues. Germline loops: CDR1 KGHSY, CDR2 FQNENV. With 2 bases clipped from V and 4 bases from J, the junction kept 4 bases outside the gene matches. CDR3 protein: CASSQRAGGGETQYF. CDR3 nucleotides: TGTGCCAGCAGCCAACGAGCGGGAGGGGGAGAGACCCAGTACTTC.

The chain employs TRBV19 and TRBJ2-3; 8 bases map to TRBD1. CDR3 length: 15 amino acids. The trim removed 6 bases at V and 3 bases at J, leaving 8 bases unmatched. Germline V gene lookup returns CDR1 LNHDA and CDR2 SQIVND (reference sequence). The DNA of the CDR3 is TGTGCCAGTAGCACCGTTACAGGGGGAACAGATACGCAGTATTTT. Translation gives CASSTVTGGTDTQYF. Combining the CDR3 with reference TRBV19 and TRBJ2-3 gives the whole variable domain DGGITQSPKYLFRKEGQNVTLSCEQNLNHDAMYWYRQDPGQGLRLIYYSQIVNDFQKGDIAEGYSVSREKKESFPLTVTSAQKNPTAFYLCASSTVTGGTDTQYFGPGTRLTVL.

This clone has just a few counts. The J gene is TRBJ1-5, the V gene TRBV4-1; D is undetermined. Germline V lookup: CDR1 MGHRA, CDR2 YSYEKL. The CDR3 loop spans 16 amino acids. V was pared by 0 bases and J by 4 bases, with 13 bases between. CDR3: CASSQEGGGENQPQHF. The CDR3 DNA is TGCGCCAGCAGCCAAGAAGGAGGCGGGGAGAATCAGCCCCAGCATTTT.

DNA of the CDR3: TGTGCCACCAATAGCGGGAGTCACAATGAGCAGTTCTTC. Its translation is CATNSGSHNEQFF. The chain has TRBV19 and TRBJ2-1; TRBD2 matches at 9 bases. V trimming: 10 bases; J trimming: 5 bases; junction bases outside the gene matches: 6. In germline, CDR1 is LNHDA, CDR2 SQIVND (reference sequence). The CDR3 covers 13 residues.

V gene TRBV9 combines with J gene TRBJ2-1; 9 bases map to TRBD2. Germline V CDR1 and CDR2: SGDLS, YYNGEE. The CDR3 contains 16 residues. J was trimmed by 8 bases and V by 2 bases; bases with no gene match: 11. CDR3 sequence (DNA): TGTGCCAGCAGCGTCGTGGCCGGGACTAGCATTTATGAGCAGTTCTTC. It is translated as CASSVVAGTSIYEQFF.

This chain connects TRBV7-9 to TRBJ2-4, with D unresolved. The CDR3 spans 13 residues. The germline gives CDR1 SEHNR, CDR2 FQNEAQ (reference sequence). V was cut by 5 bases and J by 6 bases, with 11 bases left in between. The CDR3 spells CASSPDSTNIQYF. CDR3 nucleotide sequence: TGTGCCAGCAGCCCAGATAGTACAAACATTCAGTACTTC.

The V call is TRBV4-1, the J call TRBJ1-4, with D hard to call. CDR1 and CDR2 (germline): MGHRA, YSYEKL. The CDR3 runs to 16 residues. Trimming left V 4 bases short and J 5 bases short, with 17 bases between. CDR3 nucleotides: TGCGCCAGCAGCCCCTCGACGGGGAGCGGGAATGAAAAACTGTTTTTT. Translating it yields CASSPSTGSGNEKLFF.

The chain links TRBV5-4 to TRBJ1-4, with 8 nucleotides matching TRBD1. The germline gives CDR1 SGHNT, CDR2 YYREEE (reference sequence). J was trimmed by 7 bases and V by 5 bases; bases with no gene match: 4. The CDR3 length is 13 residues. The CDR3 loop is CASRDRAGEKLFF. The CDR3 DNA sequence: TGTGCCAGCAGGGACAGGGCCGGTGAAAAACTGTTTTTT.

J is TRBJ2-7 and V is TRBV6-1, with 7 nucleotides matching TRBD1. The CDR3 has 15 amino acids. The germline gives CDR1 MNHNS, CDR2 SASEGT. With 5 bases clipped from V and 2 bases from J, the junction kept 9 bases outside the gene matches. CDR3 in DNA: TGTGCCAGCAGTCAGCAGGGGGAAGGCACCTACGAGCAGTACTTC. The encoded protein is CASSQQGEGTYEQYF.

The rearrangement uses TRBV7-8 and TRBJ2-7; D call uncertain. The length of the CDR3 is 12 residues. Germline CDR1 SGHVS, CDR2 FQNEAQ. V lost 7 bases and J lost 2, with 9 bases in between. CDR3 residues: CASTSRAYEQYF. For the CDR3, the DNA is TGTGCCAGCACTAGTAGGGCCTACGAGCAGTACTTC.

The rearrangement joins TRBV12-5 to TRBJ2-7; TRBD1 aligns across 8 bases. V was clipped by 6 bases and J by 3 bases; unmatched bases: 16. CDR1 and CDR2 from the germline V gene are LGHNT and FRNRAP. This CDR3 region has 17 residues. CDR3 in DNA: TGTGCTAGTGGCCTAACCAGGAGTCCCGGGACAGGCTACGAGCAGTACTTC. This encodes CASGLTRSPGTGYEQYF. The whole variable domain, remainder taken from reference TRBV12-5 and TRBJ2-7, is DARVTQTPRHKVTEMGQEVTMRCQPILGHNTVFWYRQTMMQGLELLAYFRNRAPLDDSGMPKDRFSAEMPDATLATLKIQPSEPRDSAVYFCASGLTRSPGTGYEQYFGPGTRLTVT.